This entry lists 23 T cell receptor beta chains sequenced from one sample in a study of OX40 agonist ivuxolimab in advanced cancers. Here immunoSEQ multiplex PCR was the method, and the copy in TCRdb shows in-frame clones only, minus some. The sample shows about 100,000 clones, 90% of them seen only once. Material: CD4+ or CD8+ T cells sorted from blood, obtained in a trial of the OX40 agonist ivuxolimab. These receptors were obtained from an adult with an advanced solid tumor such as melanoma, head and neck, liver or kidney cancer.

The chain recombines TRBV5-4 with TRBJ2-3; D call uncertain. Germline V lookup: CDR1 SGHNT, CDR2 YYREEE (reference sequence). Trimming pared 4 bases from V and 2 bases from J, leaving 14 bases between. The CDR3 is 15 amino acids. This CDR3 reads CASSPKTVNTDTQYF. As DNA, the CDR3 is TGTGCCAGCAGCCCAAAGACTGTGAACACAGATACGCAGTATTTT.

This chain uses TRBV28 with TRBJ1-1; D possibly corresponds to TRBD1 (5 bases). V was shortened by 6 bases and J by 1 base, with 18 bases between the two germline ends. CDR3 length equals 16 residues. Looked up from germline, CDR1 is MDHEN and CDR2 is SYDVKM. The CDR3 DNA reads as TGTGCCAGCAGCCAACCTCCGGGACGGAAGAACACTGAAGCTTTCTTT. It specifies CASSQPPGRKNTEAFF.

J is TRBJ2-1 and V is TRBV6-4, with D possibly being TRBD2 (5 bases). Germline V gene lookup returns CDR1 MRHNA and CDR2 SNTAGT. Trimming pared 3 bases from V and 6 bases from J, leaving 15 bases between. The CDR3 consists of 15 residues. As DNA, the CDR3 is TGTGCCAGCAGTGAAACCCTTGGACTTCTCAATGAGCAGTTCTTC. This codes for CASSETLGLLNEQFF.

This clone was found a few times. J is TRBJ2-4 and V is TRBV21-1; TRBD2 was called by the table and not checked on the DNA. TRBV21-1 is reported as a pseudogene. This CDR3 has 17 amino acids. The CDR3 region has the DNA TGTGCCAGCAGCGCCTCCTTTCGAGGGTCGATGGAAAACATTCAGTACTTC. Translated: CASSASFRGSMENIQYF.

The chain employs TRBV29-1 and TRBJ1-1; 7 bases agree with TRBD1. The CDR3 covers 13 residues. Germline CDR1 reads SQVTM; CDR2 reads ANQGSEA. The trim removed 4 bases at V and 3 bases at J, leaving 5 bases unmatched. CDR3: CSVGSTGDTEAFF. The CDR3 DNA follows: TGCAGCGTTGGTTCAACAGGGGACACTGAAGCTTTCTTT.

This chain joins TRBV7-3 and TRBJ1-5; tentative D call: TRBD1 (6 bases). CDR3 length: 16 residues. Trimming stripped 1 base from V and 0 bases from J, with 10 bases between. CDR1 and CDR2 from the germline V gene are SGHTA and FQGTGA. CDR3 coding DNA: TGTGCCAGCAGCTTAAGTGGGGGCTATAGCAATCAGCCCCAGCATTTT. Translating it yields CASSLSGGYSNQPQHF.

The chain combines TRBV5-1 with TRBJ2-1, with a possible D match to TRBD1 (5 bases). CDR1 SGHRS and CDR2 YFSETQ come from the germline V gene. V dropped 2 bases and J dropped 7 bases, with 22 bases sitting between them. The CDR3 is 17 amino acids. CDR3 nucleotides: TGCGCCAGCAGCTTTAGGCCAGAGTTGGGGCCGCTTAATGAGCAGTTCTTC. Translated, it gives CASSFRPELGPLNEQFF.

CDR3 DNA: TGCAGCGTGGGGACGAGTTCCTACGAGCAGTACTTC. It specifies CSVGTSSYEQYF. The rearrangement uses TRBV29-1 and TRBJ2-7; D could derive from TRBD1 or TRBD2 (5 bases each). CDR1 is SQVTM, CDR2 ANQGSEA, per germline. The CDR3 spans 12 residues. With 6 bases removed from V and 1 base from J, the gap between germline ends came to 10 bases.

This sequence joins TRBV5-6 and TRBJ1-5; D not resolved. This CDR3 spans 13 amino acids. V dropped 1 base and J dropped 4 bases, with 6 bases sitting between them. Germline-derived CDR1 and CDR2 are SGHDT and YYEEEE. The DNA for the CDR3 is TGTGCCAGCAGCTTGAGGGTTAATCAGCCCCAGCATTTT. Encoded protein: CASSLRVNQPQHF.

The rearrangement uses TRBV7-2 and TRBJ1-2, with D possibly being TRBD1 (6 bases). CDR1 is SGHTA and CDR2 is FQGNSA in the germline V gene. Trimming stripped 4 bases from V and 4 bases from J, with 19 bases between. This CDR3 contains 16 residues. CDR3 sequence: CASSSGRPGGGYGYTF. In DNA form, the CDR3 reads TGTGCCAGCAGCTCCGGGAGACCAGGAGGGGGCTATGGCTACACCTTC.

The V and J genes are TRBV7-6 and TRBJ1-1; possible D gene TRBD1, 6 bases. V lost 5 bases and J lost 1, with 20 bases in between. CDR1 SGHVS and CDR2 FNYEAQ come from the germline V gene. The CDR3 contains 17 residues. The chain's CDR3 is CASSPRSAGTKNTEAFF. CDR3 bases: TGTGCCAGCAGCCCTAGATCGGCCGGGACAAAGAACACTGAAGCTTTCTTT.

V is TRBV30 and J is TRBJ2-1, with D perhaps given as TRBD1 or TRBD2 (5 bases each). The CDR3 runs 11 residues. The V end was cut by 5 bases, the J end by 6 bases, with 8 bases between. Germline lookup yields CDR1 GTSNPN and CDR2 SVGIG (reference sequence). CDR3 loop: CAWSGPNEQFF. The CDR3 DNA sequence: TGTGCCTGGTCGGGACCCAATGAGCAGTTCTTC.

About this clone itself: It is unclear where the CDR3 begins or ends on the DNA, so no DNA is shown, and the CDR3 is as TCRdb lists it. The rearrangement links TRBV4-1 to TRBJ1-2. CDR1 MGHRA and CDR2 YSYEKL come from the germline V gene. Including both end residues, the CDR3 is 15 amino acids long. CDR3 sequence reads: CASSQSVGLGTVPPF.

The chain couples TRBV9 to TRBJ2-2, with D possibly TRBD1 on 5 matching bases. The CDR3 runs 14 residues. The germline CDR1 and CDR2 sequences are SGDLS and YYNGEE. V gave up 2 bases and J gave up 8 bases, with 13 bases separating them. The CDR3 nucleotides read TGTGCCAGCAGCGTGAGCCAGGGAACTGGGGAGCTGTTTTTT. This translates into CASSVSQGTGELFF.

The chain is built from TRBV7-8 and TRBJ1-1; D call uncertain. Trimming stripped 1 base from V and 1 base from J, with 7 bases between. Germline CDR1 SGHVS, CDR2 FQNEAQ. The CDR3 loop spans 14 amino acids. As DNA, the CDR3 is TGTGCCAGCAGCTTAGGGACGGGGAACACTGAAGCTTTCTTT. Its translation: CASSLGTGNTEAFF.

This chain uses TRBV11-2 with TRBJ2-2; perhaps TRBD2 as D (5 bases). The CDR3 is 16 amino acids. The V gene lost 1 base and the J gene lost 2 bases, with 11 bases spanning the gap. CDR1 is SGHAT and CDR2 is FQNNGV in the germline V gene. The CDR3 DNA reads as TGTGCCAGCAGCTTAGGGAATAGCGTTAACACCGGGGAGCTGTTTTTT. Translation gives CASSLGNSVNTGELFF.

The gene calls are TRBV18 and TRBJ2-5; D remains ambiguous. The CDR3 has 14 amino acids. V lost 1 base, J lost 2 bases, and 8 bases lay in between. Per germline, CDR1 KGHSH and CDR2 LQKENI. CDR3 coding DNA: TGTGCCAGCTCACCACAGTCCACACAAGAGACCCAGTACTTC. It is translated as CASSPQSTQETQYF.

The V call is TRBV19, the J call TRBJ1-6, with D possibly TRBD1 on 6 matching bases. The germline V and J ends were trimmed by 4 bases and 10 bases, with 14 bases remaining between them. The CDR3 runs 14 residues. CDR1 LNHDA and CDR2 SQIVND come from the germline V gene (reference sequence). CDR3 in DNA: TGTGCCAGTAGTACAACCGCAGGGGCCTCACCCCTCCACTTT. Protein: CASSTTAGASPLHF.

V usage is TRBV5-1 and J usage is TRBJ1-3; TRBD1 is a possible D gene (6 bases). The CDR3 is made up of 14 amino acids. Germline V gene data show CDR1 as SGHRS and CDR2 as YFSETQ. The V gene lost 4 bases and the J gene lost 2 bases, with 10 bases spanning the gap. This CDR3 is CASSPQGTGNTIYF. As DNA, the CDR3 is TGCGCCAGCAGCCCCCAGGGGACTGGAAACACCATATATTTT.

This clone is a singleton in its sample. This chain links TRBV15 with TRBJ1-2; weak D call: TRBD1 (6 bases). Looked up from germline, CDR1 is LNHNV and CDR2 is YYDKDF (reference sequence). The CDR3 consists of 13 residues. The germline V and J ends were trimmed by 2 bases and 6 bases, with 10 bases remaining between them. The CDR3 sequence: CATSRQGLDGYTF. CDR3 nucleotide sequence: TGTGCCACCAGCAGACAGGGGTTGGATGGCTACACCTTC.

Note on this clone: Different DNA sequences within this sample yield the same CDR3. V and J are TRBV28 and TRBJ2-5; 10 nucleotides align to TRBD2. Germline V lookup: CDR1 MDHEN, CDR2 SYDVKM. J was trimmed by 5 bases and V by 6 bases; bases with no gene match: 12. The CDR3 runs to 16 residues. The CDR3, as DNA: TGTGCCAGCAGCCACTCTAAAGCGGGGGGGCGGGAGACCCAGTACTTC. Translated: CASSHSKAGGRETQYF. Filled out from reference TRBV28 and TRBJ2-5, the complete variable domain reads DVKVTQSSRYLVKRTGEKVFLECVQDMDHENMFWYRQDPGLGLRLIYFSYDVKMKEKGDIPEGYSVSREKKERFSLILESASTNQTSMYLCASSHSKAGGRETQYFGPGTRLLVL.

The J gene is TRBJ1-5, the V gene TRBV27; 9 nucleotides line up with TRBD1. The length of the CDR3 is 14 residues. Germline trimming cut 3 bases from V and 8 bases from J; bases unmatched to any gene: 5. Germline values: CDR1 MNHEY, CDR2 SMNVEV (reference sequence). CDR3 region: CASSFNRGLEPQHF. CDR3 DNA sequence: TGTGCCAGCAGTTTTAACAGGGGGCTAGAGCCCCAGCATTTT.

The rearrangement uses TRBV29-1 and TRBJ2-5; TRBD2 matches 12 bases. V was clipped by 2 bases and J by 3 bases; unmatched bases: 4. CDR1 is SQVTM and CDR2 is ANQGSEA in the germline V gene. The CDR3 has 15 amino acids. CDR3 sequence: CSVELAGGPKETQYF. CDR3 DNA sequence: TGCAGCGTTGAACTAGCGGGAGGGCCTAAAGAGACCCAGTACTTC. The full variable domain, its missing parts supplied by reference TRBV29-1 and TRBJ2-5, is SAVISQKPSRDICQRGTSLTIQCQVDSQVTMMFWYRQQPGQSLTLIATANQGSEATYESGFVIDKFPISRPNLTFSTLTVSNMSPEDSSIYLCSVELAGGPKETQYFGPGTRLLVL.